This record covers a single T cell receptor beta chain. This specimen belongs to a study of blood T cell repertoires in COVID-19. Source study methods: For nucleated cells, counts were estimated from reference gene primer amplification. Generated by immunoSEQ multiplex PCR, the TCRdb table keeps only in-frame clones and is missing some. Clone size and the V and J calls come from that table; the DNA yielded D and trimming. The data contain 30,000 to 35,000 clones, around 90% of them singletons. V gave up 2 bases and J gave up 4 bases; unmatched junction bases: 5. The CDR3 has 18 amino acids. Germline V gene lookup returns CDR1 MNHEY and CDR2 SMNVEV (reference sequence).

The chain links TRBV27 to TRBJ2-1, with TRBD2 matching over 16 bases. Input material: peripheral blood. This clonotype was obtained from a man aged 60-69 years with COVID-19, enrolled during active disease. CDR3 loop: CASSLRGLAGGPYNEQFF. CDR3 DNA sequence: TGTGCCAGCAGTTTAAGGGGACTAGCGGGAGGGCCATACAATGAGCAGTTCTTC.